Following are 3 T cell receptor beta chains from one sample sequenced in a study of T cells in Graves' hyperthyroidism and ophthalmopathy. It was RNA transcripts that yielded the amplified TCR beta CDR3 regions. The study used the HTBI primer set for a first-round RT-PCR of the TCR CDR3. Each CDR3 protein is one row after TCRdb ran MiXCR on the multiplex PCR reads. Of 550,000 to 600,000 distinct CDR3 sequences in the sample, 16% were seen once. Material: blood. Every receptor here comes from a woman aged 18-35 years with Graves' hyperthyroidism.

The table lists this clonotype with many counts. The chain has TRBV6-6 and TRBJ2-6; tentative D call: TRBD2 (5 bases). The CDR3 is 16 residues long. Germline loops: CDR1 MNHNY, CDR2 SVGAGI (reference sequence). Deletions cut 2 bases from V and 0 bases from J, with 8 bases between. The CDR3 DNA is TGTGCCAGCAGTTACCAGCGGATCTCTGGGGCCAACGTCCTGACTTTC. Translating gives CASSYQRISGANVLTF.

There are a few counts of this clonotype. V gene TRBV12-3 or TRBV12-4 combines with J gene TRBJ2-7; D assignment may be TRBD1 or TRBD2 (5 bases each). Trimming left V 5 bases short and J 2 bases short, with 16 bases between. The length of the CDR3 is 15 residues. In DNA, the CDR3 is TGTGCCAGCAGTACGGGACCGAGTGCCACCTACGAGCAGTACTTC. This codes for CASSTGPSATYEQYF.

The chain uses TRBV4-3 and TRBJ2-5; the D is unclear. CDR3 size: 15 residues. V lost 0 bases to trimming and J lost 1 base, with 9 bases between them. In germline, CDR1 is LGHNA, CDR2 YSLEER. The CDR3 region is CASSQEGSLQETQYF. Written as DNA, the CDR3 is TGCGCCAGCAGCCAAGAGGGCAGCCTCCAAGAGACCCAGTACTTC.